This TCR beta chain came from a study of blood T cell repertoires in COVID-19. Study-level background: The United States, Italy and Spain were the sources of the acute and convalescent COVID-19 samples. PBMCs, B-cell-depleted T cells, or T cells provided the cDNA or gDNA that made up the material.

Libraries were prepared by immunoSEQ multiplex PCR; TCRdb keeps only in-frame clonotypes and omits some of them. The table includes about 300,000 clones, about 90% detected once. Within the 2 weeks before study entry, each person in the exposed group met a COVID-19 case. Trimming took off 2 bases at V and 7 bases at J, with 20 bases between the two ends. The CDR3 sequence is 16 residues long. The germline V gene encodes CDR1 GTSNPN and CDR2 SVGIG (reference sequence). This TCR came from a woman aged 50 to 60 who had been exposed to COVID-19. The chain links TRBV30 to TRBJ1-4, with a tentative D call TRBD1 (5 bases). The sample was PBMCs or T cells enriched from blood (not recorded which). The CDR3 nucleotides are TGTGCCTGGAGTCTGGCCGGGGGGGGGAAGAGTGAAAAACTGTTTTTT. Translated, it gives CAWSLAGGGKSEKLFF.